This T cell receptor beta chain came from a study of T-cell memory formation after mild COVID-19. Study-level findings and limits: A second wave of clones peaked on day 37, and their SARS-CoV-2 specificity went unconfirmed.

With 6 bases removed from V and 0 bases from J, the gap between germline ends came to 12 bases. The CDR3 has 15 amino acids. TCRdb independently ran MiXCR on the 5' RACE reads; one entry per CDR3 protein. The sample has about 560,000 distinct CDR3 sequences; 18% are singletons. This clonotype was seen a few times. Its antigen is not known. This chain links TRBV12-3 or TRBV12-4 with TRBJ2-1, with D tentatively TRBD1 (6 bases). The receptor was isolated from an adult woman who had mild COVID-19 (a few samples of this study predate the infection). Cell type and time point are not known. The sample was PBMCs or a T cell subset sorted from them (not recorded which). CDR3 DNA sequence: TGTGCCAGCAGGCAGGGGTGGGGCTCCTACAATGAGCAGTTCTTC. It is translated as CASRQGWGSYNEQFF.